Listed below are T cell receptor beta chains from one sample, sequenced in a study of blood T cell repertoires in COVID-19. Sequenced by immunoSEQ multiplex PCR; TCRdb stores in-frame clones only, minus some. This table has 200,000 to 250,000 clones, over 80% appearing once. The sequenced sample consisted of peripheral blood. The source is a man between 25 and 39 years old who had recovered from COVID-19. The CDR3 runs from the conserved cysteine through the conserved F or W. D genes are given only for firm matches. The listing skips clone size in some rows; elsewhere it reads once, few, many or a size class.

j_gene	abundance	v_gene	d_gene	CDR3nt	CDR3aa
TRBJ2-1	once	TRBV7-3	TRBD2	TGTGCCAGCAGCTTAGCGGGGGGACCCGCTGGGGAGCAGTTCTTC	CASSLAGGPAGEQFF
TRBJ2-3	.	TRBV10-3	TRBD2	TGTGCCATCAGTACCGGGACTAACACAGATACGCAGTATTTT	CAISTGTNTDTQYF
TRBJ2-1	once	TRBV10-3	TRBD1	TGTGCCATCAGTGAGCACCTAACAGGGGGTGAGCAGTTCTTC	CAISEHLTGGEQFF
TRBJ1-4	.	TRBV4-1	TRBD1	TGCGCCAGCAGCCAAGAGGGACAGGGGCTTACTAATGAAAAACTGTTTTTT	CASSQEGQGLTNEKLFF
TRBJ2-3	.	TRBV7-9	TRBD1	TGTGCCAGCAGCTTAGCGCTCCACAGGGGTGGCACAGATACGCAGTATTTT	CASSLALHRGGTDTQYF
TRBJ1-2	few	TRBV12-3/TRBV12-4	.	TGTGCCAGCAGTCGAGATAGCTATGGCTACACCTTC	CASSRDSYGYTF
TRBJ2-2	.	TRBV6-6	.	TGTGCCAGCAGTTACGAGGGCTATGCGAACACCGGGGAGCTGTTTTTT	CASSYEGYANTGELFF
TRBJ1-4	.	TRBV18	TRBD1	TGTGCCAGCTCCAAACAGGGGGCCGGTGAAAAACTGTTTTTT	CASSKQGAGEKLFF
TRBJ1-5	.	TRBV2	TRBD1	TGTGCCAGCAGTTCCGGGACAGCAAGCAATCAGCCCCAGCATTTT	CASSSGTASNQPQHF
TRBJ1-5	.	TRBV2	.	TGTGCCAGCGGATCAGGGGATCAGCCCCAGCATTTT	CASGSGDQPQHF
TRBJ2-1	.	TRBV6-2/TRBV6-3	.	TGTGCCAGCAGTTCCTTACTACCGACCCAGTCGGGCTACAATGAGCAGTTCTTC	CASSSLLPTQSGYNEQFF
TRBJ1-2	.	TRBV19	TRBD1	TGTGCCAGTAGTTCGGGACAGGGGTTTTATGGCTACACCTTC	CASSSGQGFYGYTF
TRBJ2-1	few	TRBV3-1/TRBV3-2	TRBD1	TGTGCCAGCAGCCGAGGGGACAGGGTCAACAATGAGCAGTTCTTC	CASSRGDRVNNEQFF
TRBJ2-2	.	TRBV7-3	TRBD2	TGTGCCAGCAGCTTTGGGACTAGCGGGGGGCCCGGGGAGCTGTTTTTT	CASSFGTSGGPGELFF
TRBJ2-1	.	TRBV20-1	.	TGCAGTGCTAGTACCGGGGGATTGGAGGAAGAGCAGTTCTTC	CSASTGGLEEEQFF
TRBJ1-1	few	TRBV2	TRBD1	TGTGCCAGCAGTGAAGCGCTCTCAGGGGGCACTGAAGCTTTCTTT	CASSEALSGGTEAFF
TRBJ2-5	.	TRBV27	.	TGTGCCAGCAGTGTCGGGAGAGGCACAGAGACCCAGTACTTC	CASSVGRGTETQYF
TRBJ1-3	.	TRBV11-2	.	TGTGCCAGCAGCTTAGGGTCAGGGCCCTCTGGAAACACCATATATTTT	CASSLGSGPSGNTIYF
TRBJ2-2	.	TRBV6-1	.	TGTGCCAGCAGTGAAGATTATCCTCCCTACACCGGGGAGCTGTTTTTT	CASSEDYPPYTGELFF
TRBJ2-7	.	TRBV6-5	.	TGTGCCAGCAACATCCTGGGAGATTCCTACGAGCAGTACTTC	CASNILGDSYEQYF
TRBJ2-7	.	TRBV15	.	TGTGCCACCAGCAGGGACCTGGCAGGGGCCTACGAGCAGTACTTC	CATSRDLAGAYEQYF
TRBJ2-6	once	TRBV5-1	TRBD1	TGCGCCAGCAGTCGAGGACAGGGTGGCAACGTCCTGACTTTC	CASSRGQGGNVLTF
TRBJ1-3	.	TRBV28	.	TGTGCCAGCAGTCCCGGCCCCCGGGTTGCTGGAAACACCATATATTTT	CASSPGPRVAGNTIYF
TRBJ1-1	.	TRBV6-5	.	TGTGCCAGCAGTTACTCTACGGGGGCTGAAGCTTTCTTT	CASSYSTGAEAFF
TRBJ1-6	.	TRBV6-2/TRBV6-3	.	TGTGCCAGCAGTCCCGGGACTATTTCACCCCTCCACTTT	CASSPGTISPLHF
TRBJ1-1	.	TRBV2	TRBD1	TGTGCCAGCAGTGAGGACAGGGTAGTGAACACTGAAGCTTTCTTT	CASSEDRVVNTEAFF
TRBJ2-7	.	TRBV7-2	TRBD1	TGTGCCAGCAGCTCCAAACACCGGGACAGGGTTAACGAGCAGTACTTC	CASSSKHRDRVNEQYF
TRBJ1-3	.	TRBV4-2	.	TGTGCCAGCAGCCAGGACACTCAGGGGTACTCTGGAAACACCATATATTTT	CASSQDTQGYSGNTIYF
TRBJ1-1	.	TRBV7-9	.	TGTGCCAGCAGCGCCCGACAGTACGGGTACACTGAAGCTTTCTTT	CASSARQYGYTEAFF
TRBJ2-3	.	TRBV7-9	.	TGTGCCAGCAGCCCAGGCTCAGATACGCAGTATTTT	CASSPGSDTQYF
TRBJ1-6	.	TRBV6-5	.	TGTGCCAGCAGCCCGCCCGGCAGGGCTGGTTCACCCCTCCACTTT	CASSPPGRAGSPLHF
TRBJ2-1	once	TRBV28	.	TGTGCCAGCAGCCTCCGGGACTTACAGTTCTTC	CASSLRDLQFF
TRBJ1-6	.	TRBV27	.	TGTGCCAGCAGCTTGATGGGCAGCTCCTATAATTCACCCCTCCACTTT	CASSLMGSSYNSPLHF
TRBJ2-5	.	TRBV18	TRBD2	TGTGCCAGCTCACCACGCGACTGGACTAGCGGGGAACAAGAGACCCAGTACTTC	CASSPRDWTSGEQETQYF
TRBJ2-2	.	TRBV6-1	.	TGTGCCAGCAGTGAAGCGCTTTTCCAGGGAAACACCGGGGAGCTGTTTTTT	CASSEALFQGNTGELFF
TRBJ1-1	few	TRBV5-4	.	TGTGCCAGCAGCGAGGCCAGGGGCCGGAACACTGAAGCTTTCTTT	CASSEARGRNTEAFF
TRBJ1-2	.	TRBV5-1	TRBD1	TGCGCCAGCAGCTTAATTGAGGTTCGGGACAGGGGCGGCTACACCTTC	CASSLIEVRDRGGYTF
TRBJ2-3	.	TRBV3-1/TRBV3-2	TRBD2	TGTGCCAGCAGCCAAGAAAGAGCGGGGGGCATGGAGGCAGATACGCAGTATTTT	CASSQERAGGMEADTQYF
TRBJ1-5	few	TRBV15	.	TGTGCCACCAGCAGAGACCGTGTTCTGCCCCAGCATTTT	CATSRDRVLPQHF
TRBJ2-5	.	TRBV6-6	.	TGTGCCAGCAGTTCGGGACTGCGGAACGGGGCCCAGTACTTC	CASSSGLRNGAQYF
TRBJ2-7	.	TRBV6-5	.	TGTGCCAGCAGTTACGGTAGGGCGGGCTCCTACGAGCAGTACTTC	CASSYGRAGSYEQYF
TRBJ2-1	once	TRBV24-1	TRBD1	TGTGCCACCAGTGATTTAGACAGGGCGGCTGAGCAGTTCTTC	CATSDLDRAAEQFF
TRBJ1-5	few	TRBV2	.	TGTGCCAGCAGTGATCAGGGTTCGTGGCAGCCCCAGCATTTT	CASSDQGSWQPQHF
TRBJ2-1	.	TRBV24-1	.	TGTGCCACCAGTGACGGGGAATCGCAGTTCTTC	CATSDGESQFF
TRBJ2-5	.	TRBV24-1	.	TGTGCCACCAGTGATCACTCCCAAGAGACCCAGTACTTC	CATSDHSQETQYF
TRBJ2-3	.	TRBV6-5	.	TGTGCCAGTAGCGGATCCACAGATACGCAGTATTTT	CASSGSTDTQYF
TRBJ2-7	.	TRBV11-1	.	TGTGCCAGCAGCTTAGTTGCTGGACTGGGCAGCTACGAGCAGTACTTC	CASSLVAGLGSYEQYF
TRBJ2-1	.	TRBV29-1	TRBD2	TGCAGCACAAGCCGGGGGGGATCCTACAATGAGCAGTTCTTC	CSTSRGGSYNEQFF
TRBJ2-3	.	TRBV2	TRBD2	TGTGCCAGCAGCGAGGAGACTAGCAGCACAGATACGCAGTATTTT	CASSEETSSTDTQYF
TRBJ1-5	.	TRBV7-8	.	TGTGCCAGCAGCGGAGGGGGGGTTAATAGCAATCAGCCCCAGCATTTT	CASSGGGVNSNQPQHF
TRBJ2-7	.	TRBV7-9	.	TGTGCCAGCAGCTTCGGAGGAGCCTACGAGCAGTACTTC	CASSFGGAYEQYF
TRBJ2-1	few	TRBV7-3	TRBD1	TGTGCCAGCAGCTTCGACAGGGTCGGTAATGAGCAGTTCTTC	CASSFDRVGNEQFF
TRBJ2-3	.	TRBV3-1/TRBV3-2	.	TGTGCCAGCAGCCAAGAGGGAGGCCGCCAACCAAACACAGATACGCAGTATTTT	CASSQEGGRQPNTDTQYF
TRBJ1-2	.	TRBV28	TRBD1	TGTGCCAGCAGAACAGGGGTTTTCGGCTACACCTTC	CASRTGVFGYTF